The rows below give T cell receptor beta chains drawn from one sample of a study of blood T cell repertoires in COVID-19. The protocol was immunoSEQ multiplex PCR, while the TCRdb copy is restricted to in-frame clones and leaves out a portion. The repertoire includes approximately 200,000 clones, about 86% of them detected once, and 1.5% sits in the top ten. Sample: peripheral blood. The receptors shown here come from a man younger than 30 with active or convalescent COVID-19. Both conserved end residues are part of each CDR3. The D gene is left open where the match is weak. Size is omitted from some rows. Given values are once, few, many or a class for expanded clones.

v_gene,d_gene,j_gene,abundance,CDR3nt,CDR3aa
TRBV6-1,NA,TRBJ2-3,once,TGTGCCAGCAGTGAAGAGGTGGGATCCCGGGGGAATACGCAGTATTTT,CASSEEVGSRGNTQYF
TRBV3-1/TRBV3-2,TRBD2,TRBJ2-7,NA,TGTGCCAGCAGCCAAGATGGGGGGGATCGGTACTTC,CASSQDGGDRYF
TRBV29-1,TRBD1,TRBJ2-7,NA,TGCAGCGTTGAAAGGGACAGCTTCTCCTACGAGCAGTACTTC,CSVERDSFSYEQYF
TRBV18,TRBD1,TRBJ2-5,NA,TGTGCCAGCTCACCAGGGGACAGGGGGCGCTTTGAGACCCAGTACTTC,CASSPGDRGRFETQYF
TRBV4-1,NA,TRBJ1-5,NA,TGCGCCAGCAGCCAGTACTACGTCGGTAATCAGCCCCAGCATTTT,CASSQYYVGNQPQHF
TRBV7-9,TRBD1,TRBJ1-6,NA,TGTGCCAGCAGCTTAGACAGGGGGGATTCACCCCTCCACTTT,CASSLDRGDSPLHF
TRBV18,NA,TRBJ1-1,few,TGTGCCAGCTCACCGGCCAGGGCTGGGAGGAGGTTGGAGTCTGAAGCTTTCTTT,CASSPARAGRRLESEAFF
TRBV7-9,NA,TRBJ2-1,NA,TGTGCCAGCAGCTCGGGAGCGACAGGGAAAATAAATGACAATGAGCAGTTCTTC,CASSSGATGKINDNEQFF
TRBV29-1,TRBD2,TRBJ2-1,NA,TGCAGCGTTCAAGCGGGAGGGCCAACCTACCGCCTCTACAATGAGCAGTTCTTC,CSVQAGGPTYRLYNEQFF
TRBV19,TRBD1,TRBJ1-5,NA,TGTGCCAGTAGTCCAACCCCCCGGACAGGTAATCAGCCCCAGCATTTT,CASSPTPRTGNQPQHF
TRBV14,NA,TRBJ2-2,NA,TGTGCCAGCAGCCAAGTCGGGATGAGCACCGGGGAGCTGTTTTTT,CASSQVGMSTGELFF
TRBV16,NA,TRBJ1-4,NA,TGTGCCAGCAGCCCTCATCCCGACTTTAATGAAAAACTGTTTTTT,CASSPHPDFNEKLFF
TRBV9,TRBD1,TRBJ1-2,NA,TGTGCCAGCAGCAAAGAGGGGGACAGGGGTCGGTATGGCTACACCTTC,CASSKEGDRGRYGYTF
TRBV7-2,NA,TRBJ2-1,NA,TGTGCCAGCAGCTTATTATGGAGGCGGGATACGGCGAATGAGCAGTTCTTC,CASSLLWRRDTANEQFF
TRBV6-5,TRBD2,TRBJ2-7,NA,TGTGCCAGCAGTCCCGGACTAGCGGGAGTTTACGAGCAGTACTTC,CASSPGLAGVYEQYF
TRBV29-1,NA,TRBJ1-5,once,TGCAGCGTTGTAAAGGGGCCGACACATCCCCAGCATTTT,CSVVKGPTHPQHF
TRBV7-9,TRBD2,TRBJ2-7,NA,TGTGCCAGCAGCCCTCGGACTAGCGGGAGGCTCTACGAGCAGTACTTC,CASSPRTSGRLYEQYF
TRBV20-1,NA,TRBJ2-7,NA,TGCAGTGCTAGAGACCCTTACGAGCAGTACTTC,CSARDPYEQYF